The source of this T cell receptor (beta chain) is a study of blood T cell repertoires in COVID-19. Across the study: Samples of COVID-19 (acute and convalescent) were obtained from the United States, Italy and Spain. T cells, B-cell-depleted T cells, or PBMCs provided the cDNA or gDNA that served as material.

Measured with immunoSEQ multiplex PCR; TCRdb has only the in-frame clones, and not every one. The data contain around 290,000 clones, around 89% of them singletons. The ends lost 7 bases at V and 4 bases at J; junction bases unmatched: 5. The germline V gene encodes CDR1 SGHNT and CDR2 YYREEE (reference sequence). The CDR3 covers 14 residues. In terms of age and location, participants ranged from roughly 18 to 95 years and lived in roughly 22 US areas. The genes are TRBV5-4 and TRBJ2-2, with 9 bases lining up with TRBD2. Material: PBMCs or T cells enriched from blood (not recorded which). The receptor was derived from a woman aged 60 to 75 in a cohort exposed to, infected with or recovered from COVID-19 (not recorded which). CDR3 amino acids: CASESGRSTGELFF. The CDR3 bases are TGTGCCAGCGAGAGCGGGAGGTCCACCGGGGAGCTGTTTTTT.